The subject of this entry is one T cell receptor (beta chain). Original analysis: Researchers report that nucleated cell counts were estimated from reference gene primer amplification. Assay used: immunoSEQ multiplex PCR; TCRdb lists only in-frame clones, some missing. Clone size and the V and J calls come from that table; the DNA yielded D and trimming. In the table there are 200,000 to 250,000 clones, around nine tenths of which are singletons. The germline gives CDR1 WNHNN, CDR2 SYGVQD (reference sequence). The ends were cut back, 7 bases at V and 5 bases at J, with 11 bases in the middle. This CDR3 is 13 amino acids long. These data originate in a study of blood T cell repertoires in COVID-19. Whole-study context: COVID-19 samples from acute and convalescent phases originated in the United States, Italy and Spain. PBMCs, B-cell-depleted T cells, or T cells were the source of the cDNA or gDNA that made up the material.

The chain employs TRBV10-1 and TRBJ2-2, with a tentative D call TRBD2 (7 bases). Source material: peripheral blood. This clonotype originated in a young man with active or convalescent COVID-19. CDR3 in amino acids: CASMGGPTGELFF. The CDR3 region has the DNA TGCGCCAGCATGGGGGGGCCGACCGGGGAGCTGTTTTTT.